This T cell receptor (beta chain) derives from a study of T cells expressing NK-cell markers. Whole-study context: Among the eight sequenced donors, seven tested HCMV-seropositive and one tested seronegative.

Each CDR3 protein gets one entry in TCRdb, which reprocessed the 5' RACE reads and gives no DNA. The sample totals 140,000 or so distinct CDR3 sequences; its top ten clones hold roughly 12%. The CDR3 spans 12 residues. The germline V gene has CDR1 SQVTM and CDR2 ANQGSEA. Sequenced material: blood T cells: a sorted CD56 or NKG2C T cell subset, CD4+ or CD8+ T cells, or bulk PBMC T cells (not recorded which). The source is a man aged 18 to 29 in good health. The chain couples TRBV29-1 to TRBJ2-7; TCRdb's assignment of TRBD1 cannot be checked, as there is no DNA. CDR3 loop: CSVNSGAVEQYF.